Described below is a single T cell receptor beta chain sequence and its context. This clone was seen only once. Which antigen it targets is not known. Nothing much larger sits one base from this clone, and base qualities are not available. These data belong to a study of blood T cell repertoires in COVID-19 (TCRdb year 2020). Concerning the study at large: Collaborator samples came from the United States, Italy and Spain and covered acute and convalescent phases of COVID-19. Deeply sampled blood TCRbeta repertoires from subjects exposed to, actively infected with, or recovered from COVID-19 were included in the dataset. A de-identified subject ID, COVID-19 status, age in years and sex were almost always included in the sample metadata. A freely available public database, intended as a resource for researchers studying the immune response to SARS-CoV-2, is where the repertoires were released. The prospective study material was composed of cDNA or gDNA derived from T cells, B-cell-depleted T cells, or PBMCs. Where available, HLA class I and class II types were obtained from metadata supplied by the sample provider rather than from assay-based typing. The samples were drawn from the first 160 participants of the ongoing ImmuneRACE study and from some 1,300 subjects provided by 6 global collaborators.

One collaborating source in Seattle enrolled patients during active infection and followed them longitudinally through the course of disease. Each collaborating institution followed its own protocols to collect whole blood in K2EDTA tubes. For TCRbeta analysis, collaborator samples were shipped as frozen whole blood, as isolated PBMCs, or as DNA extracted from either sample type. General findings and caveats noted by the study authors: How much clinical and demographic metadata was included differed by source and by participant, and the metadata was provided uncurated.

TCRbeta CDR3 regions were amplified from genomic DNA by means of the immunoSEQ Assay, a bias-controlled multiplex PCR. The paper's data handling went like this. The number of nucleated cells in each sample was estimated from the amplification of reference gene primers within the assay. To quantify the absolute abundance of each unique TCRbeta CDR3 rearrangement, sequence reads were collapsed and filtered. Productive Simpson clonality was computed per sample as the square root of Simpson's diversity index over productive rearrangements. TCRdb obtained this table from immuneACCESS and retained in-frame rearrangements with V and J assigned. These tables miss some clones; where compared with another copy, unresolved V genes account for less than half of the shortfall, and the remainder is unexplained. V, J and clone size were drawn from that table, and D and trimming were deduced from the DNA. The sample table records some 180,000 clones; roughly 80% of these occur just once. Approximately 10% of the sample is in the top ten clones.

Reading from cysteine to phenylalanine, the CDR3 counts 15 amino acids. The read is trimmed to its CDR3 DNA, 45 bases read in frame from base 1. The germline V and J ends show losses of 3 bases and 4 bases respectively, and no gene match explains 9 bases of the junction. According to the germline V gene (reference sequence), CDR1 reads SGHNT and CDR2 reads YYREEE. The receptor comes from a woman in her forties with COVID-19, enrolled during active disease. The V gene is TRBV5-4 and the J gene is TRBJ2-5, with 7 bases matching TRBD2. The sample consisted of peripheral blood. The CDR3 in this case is CASSYTSEVRETQYF. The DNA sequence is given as TGTGCCAGCAGCTACACTAGCGAAGTACGAGAGACCCAGTACTTC.